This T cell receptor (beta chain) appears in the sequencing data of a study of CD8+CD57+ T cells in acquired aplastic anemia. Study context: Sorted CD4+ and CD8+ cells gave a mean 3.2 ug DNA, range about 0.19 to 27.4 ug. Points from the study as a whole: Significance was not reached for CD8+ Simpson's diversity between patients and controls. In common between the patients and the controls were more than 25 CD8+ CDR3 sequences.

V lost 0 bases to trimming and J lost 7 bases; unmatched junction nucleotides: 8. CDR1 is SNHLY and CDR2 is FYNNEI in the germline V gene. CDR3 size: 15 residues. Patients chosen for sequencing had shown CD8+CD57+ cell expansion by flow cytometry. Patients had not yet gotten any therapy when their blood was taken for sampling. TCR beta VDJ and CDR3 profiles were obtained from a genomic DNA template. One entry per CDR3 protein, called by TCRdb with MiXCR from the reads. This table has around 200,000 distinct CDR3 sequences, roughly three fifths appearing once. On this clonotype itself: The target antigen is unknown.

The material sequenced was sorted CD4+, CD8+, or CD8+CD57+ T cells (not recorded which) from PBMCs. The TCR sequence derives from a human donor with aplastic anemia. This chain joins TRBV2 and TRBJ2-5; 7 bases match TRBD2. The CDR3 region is CASSEAYVASGTQYF. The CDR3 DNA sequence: TGTGCCAGCAGTGAAGCGTACGTGGCTAGCGGGACCCAGTACTTC.